Reported below is one TCR beta chain. This entry is derived from a study of blood T cell repertoires in COVID-19. Study-level background: The United States, Italy and Spain supplied acute and convalescent COVID-19 samples.

CDR1 is MRHNA and CDR2 is SNTAGT in the germline V gene. V lost 5 bases to trimming and J lost 4 bases, with 14 bases between them. The CDR3 has 14 residues. Authors' analysis steps: Amplifying reference gene primers gave estimates of nucleated cell counts. Some clones are missing from TCRdb's copy, which holds only in-frame ones; the method was immunoSEQ multiplex PCR. That table supplies the V and J calls and clone size; D and trimming were determined from the DNA. The sample consists of fewer than 300,000 clones, around 80% of them appearing once. This sequence joins TRBV6-4 and TRBJ1-1, with D tentatively TRBD1 (6 bases). Sequenced material: PBMCs or T cells enriched from blood (not recorded which). The TCR was taken from a man between 35 and 55 years old who had been exposed to COVID-19. As DNA, the CDR3 is TGTGCCAGCAGTAACAGGGCTGGCGGCACTGAAGCTTTCTTT. Protein: CASSNRAGGTEAFF.